This passage covers 2 T cell receptor beta chains from one sample sequenced in a study of cytomegalovirus exposure and HLA in healthy donors. This PCR relied on a set of 60 Vbeta primers and 13 Jbeta primers. TCRdb keeps only in-frame clones here, not all; method: immunoSEQ multiplex PCR. The sample totals just over 80,000 clones. Specimen: PBMCs. These receptors were collected from a woman in her thirties in good health and CMV-seronegative.

The chain employs TRBV11-2 and TRBJ2-7, with 10 bases aligning to TRBD1. The germline CDR1 and CDR2 sequences are SGHAT and FQNNGV. The CDR3 is made up of 14 amino acids. J gave up 7 bases and V 4 bases, and 7 bases lay outside the gene matches. This CDR3 is CASSWDRGAGEQYF. DNA of the CDR3: TGTGCCAGCAGCTGGGACAGGGGTGCGGGGGAGCAGTACTTC.

The chain employs TRBV19 and TRBJ1-1; 8 bases line up with TRBD1. This CDR3 has 13 residues. The V gene end was trimmed by 3 bases and the J gene end by 6 bases; junction bases not matched to a gene: 3. Germline V gene data show CDR1 as LNHDA and CDR2 as SQIVND (reference sequence). The chain's CDR3 is CASSIRTGSEAFF. The CDR3, as DNA: TGTGCCAGTAGTATCCGGACAGGGTCTGAAGCTTTCTTT.